This T cell receptor gamma chain was identified during a study of gamma-delta T cells after stem cell transplantation. Trimming removed 0 bases from V and 6 bases from J; junction bases left unmatched: 8. The germline gives CDR1 GITISATS, CDR2 ISYDGTV (reference sequence). This CDR3 comprises 18 residues. TCRdb called clones from the RT-PCR reads again using CATT. The sample gives approximately 860 gamma-chain clones, 31% of which show up once; roughly 33% is in the top ten. Note on this clone: The likely explanation is a read error, given a far larger clone one base away.

This TCR derives from a human donor. It is not recorded whose cells these are; they may come from a transplant donor. The V gene is TRGV9, the J gene TRGJP. Germline matching of the DNA provided the J gene here, since TCRdb leaves it blank. Material for sequencing was gamma-delta T cells. The CDR3 spells CALWEVRPRELGKKIKVF. The CDR3 DNA follows: TGTGCCTTGTGGGAGGTGCGACCCCGAGAGTTGGGCAAAAAAATCAAGGTATTT.